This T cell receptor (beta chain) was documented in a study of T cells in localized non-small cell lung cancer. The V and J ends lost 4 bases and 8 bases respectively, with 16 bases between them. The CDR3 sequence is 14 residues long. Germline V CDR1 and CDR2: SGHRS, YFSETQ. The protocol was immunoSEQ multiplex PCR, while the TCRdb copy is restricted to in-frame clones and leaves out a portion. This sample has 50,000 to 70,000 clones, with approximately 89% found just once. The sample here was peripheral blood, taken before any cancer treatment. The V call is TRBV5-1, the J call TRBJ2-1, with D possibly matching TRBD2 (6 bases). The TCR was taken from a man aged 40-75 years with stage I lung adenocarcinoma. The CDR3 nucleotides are TGCGCCAGCAGCCGGGGGAACGAAATGGATGAGCAGTTCTTC. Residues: CASSRGNEMDEQFF.